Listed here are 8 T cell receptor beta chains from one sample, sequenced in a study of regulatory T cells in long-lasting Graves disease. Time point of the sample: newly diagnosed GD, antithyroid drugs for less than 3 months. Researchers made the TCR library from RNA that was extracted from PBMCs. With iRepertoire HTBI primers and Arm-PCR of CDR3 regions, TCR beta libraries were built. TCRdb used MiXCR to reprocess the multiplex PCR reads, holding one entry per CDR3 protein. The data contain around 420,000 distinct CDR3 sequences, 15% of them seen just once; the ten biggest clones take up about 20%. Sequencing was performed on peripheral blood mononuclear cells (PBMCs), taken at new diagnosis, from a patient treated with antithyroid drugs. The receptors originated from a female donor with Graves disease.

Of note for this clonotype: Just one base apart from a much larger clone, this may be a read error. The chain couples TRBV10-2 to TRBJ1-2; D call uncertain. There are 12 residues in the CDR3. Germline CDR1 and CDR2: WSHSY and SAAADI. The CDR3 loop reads CACRTDAYGYTF. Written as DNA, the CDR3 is TGCGCCTGCAGGACGGACGCCTATGGCTACACCTTC.

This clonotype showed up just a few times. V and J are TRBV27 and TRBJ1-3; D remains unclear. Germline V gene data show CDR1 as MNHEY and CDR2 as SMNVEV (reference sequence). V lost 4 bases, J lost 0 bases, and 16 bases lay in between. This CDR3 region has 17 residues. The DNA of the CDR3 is TGTGCCAGCAGTTCTCGTAGTAGTTTGCACTCTGGAAACACCATATATTTT. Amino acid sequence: CASSSRSSLHSGNTIYF.

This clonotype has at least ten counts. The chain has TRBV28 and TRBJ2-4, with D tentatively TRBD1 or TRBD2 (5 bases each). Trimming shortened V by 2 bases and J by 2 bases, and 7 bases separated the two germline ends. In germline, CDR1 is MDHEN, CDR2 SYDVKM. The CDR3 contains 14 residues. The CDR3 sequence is CASSLGGSKNIQYF. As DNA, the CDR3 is TGTGCCAGCAGTTTAGGGGGTTCCAAAAACATTCAGTACTTC.

Written as DNA, the CDR3 is TGTGCCAGCAGTCGTGAATACGAGCAGTACTTC. Protein product: CASSREYEQYF. The chain uses TRBV7-2 and TRBJ2-7; D is uncertain. The CDR3 contains 11 residues. V was cut by 6 bases and J by 4 bases, with 7 bases left in between. Per the germline V gene, CDR1 is SGHTA and CDR2 is FQGNSA.

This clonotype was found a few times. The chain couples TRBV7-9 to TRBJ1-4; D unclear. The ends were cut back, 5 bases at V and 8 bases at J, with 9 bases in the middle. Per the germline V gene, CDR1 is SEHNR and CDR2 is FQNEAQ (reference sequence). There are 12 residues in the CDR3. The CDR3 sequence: CASSPHLEKLFF. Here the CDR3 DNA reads TGTGCCAGCAGCCCCCATTTAGAAAAACTGTTTTTT. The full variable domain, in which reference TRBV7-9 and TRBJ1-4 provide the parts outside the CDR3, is DTGVSQNPRHKITKRGQNVTFRCDPISEHNRLYWYRQTLGQGPEFLTYFQNEAQLEKSRLLSDRFSAERPKGSFSTLEIQRTEQGDSAMYLCASSPHLEKLFFGSGTQLSVL.

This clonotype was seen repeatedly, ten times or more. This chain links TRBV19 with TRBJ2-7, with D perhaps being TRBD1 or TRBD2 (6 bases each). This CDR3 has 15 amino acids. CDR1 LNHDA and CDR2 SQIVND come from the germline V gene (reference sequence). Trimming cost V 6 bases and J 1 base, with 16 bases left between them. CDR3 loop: CASRARRDTSYEQYF. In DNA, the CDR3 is TGTGCCAGTAGGGCTCGGCGGGACACGTCCTACGAGCAGTACTTC.

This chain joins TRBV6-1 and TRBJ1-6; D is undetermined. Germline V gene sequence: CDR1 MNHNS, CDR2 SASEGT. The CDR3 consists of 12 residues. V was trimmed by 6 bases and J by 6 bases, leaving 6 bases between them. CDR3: CASRATNSPLHF. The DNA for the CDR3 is TGTGCCAGCAGGGCCACTAATTCACCCCTCCACTTT.

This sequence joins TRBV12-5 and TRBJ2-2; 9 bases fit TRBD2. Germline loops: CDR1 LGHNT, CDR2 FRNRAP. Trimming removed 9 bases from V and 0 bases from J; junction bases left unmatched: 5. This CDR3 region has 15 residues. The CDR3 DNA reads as TGTGCTAGCGCGGGACTAGCTCCGAACACCGGGGAGCTGTTTTTT. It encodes CASAGLAPNTGELFF.